Presented here are 7 T cell receptor beta chains from one specimen sequenced in a study of early T cells in non-severe SARS-CoV-2 infection. TCRdb reprocessed the 5' RACE reads with MiXCR, giving one entry per CDR3 protein. Among 65,000 to 95,000 distinct CDR3 sequences listed, less than 5.5% were seen once. Source: whole blood, taken at baseline. The receptors come from an adult who was a healthcare worker with PCR-confirmed SARS-CoV-2 infection or an uninfected control (not recorded which).

The sample holds a few counts of this clonotype. A junction boundary mismatches the germline segment, possibly from a read error. This chain connects TRBV4-1 to TRBJ1-3; D gene unclear. This CDR3 spans 17 amino acids. Germline assignment: CDR1 MGHRA and CDR2 YSYEKL. CDR3: CASRQAAGRLSGNTIYF. CDR3 sequence (DNA): TGCGCCAGCAGGCAAGCGGCAGGACGACTCTCTGGAAACACCATATATTTT.

This clonotype came up many times. Written as DNA, the CDR3 is TGCGCCAGCAGCTTGGTCGATATGAACACTGAAGCTTTCTTT. This codes for CASSLVDMNTEAFF. The chain couples TRBV5-1 to TRBJ1-1; D is unresolved. Germline-derived CDR1 and CDR2 are SGHRS and YFSETQ. V shed 0 bases and J shed 0 bases, with 6 bases lying between them. This CDR3 comprises 14 residues.

This clonotype occurred a few times. V is TRBV6-1 and J is TRBJ2-3; TRBD2 aligns across 9 bases. J was trimmed by 2 bases and V by 7 bases; bases with no gene match: 7. The CDR3 is 15 residues long. The germline V gene has CDR1 MNHNS and CDR2 SASEGT. The CDR3, as DNA: TGTGCCAGCACGGGGGCGGGAGGGCTCACAGATACGCAGTATTTT. This sequence encodes CASTGAGGLTDTQYF.

J is TRBJ2-7 and V is TRBV5-6; D is ambiguous. CDR3 size: 14 residues. Germline V gene sequence: CDR1 SGHDT, CDR2 YYEEEE. Trimming removed 0 bases at V and 7 bases at J, with 14 bases between. The chain's CDR3 is CASSLDEKSWEQYF. The CDR3, as DNA: TGTGCCAGCAGCTTGGACGAGAAATCCTGGGAGCAGTACTTC.

This clonotype was detected ten times or more. The chain combines TRBV4-1 with TRBJ1-4, with no clear D. Trimming left V 0 bases short and J 8 bases short, with 13 bases between. CDR1 is MGHRA, CDR2 YSYEKL, per germline. The CDR3 extends over 15 amino acids. CDR3 residues: CASSQDMNLREKLFF. Written as DNA, the CDR3 is TGCGCCAGCAGCCAAGATATGAACCTGAGGGAAAAACTGTTTTTT.

This clonotype was found many times. This chain links TRBV7-6 with TRBJ2-3, with 7 nucleotides matching TRBD2. With 3 bases clipped from V and 2 bases from J, the junction kept 2 bases outside the gene matches. CDR1 is SGHVS and CDR2 is FNYEAQ in the germline V gene. This CDR3 comprises 14 residues. For the CDR3, the DNA is TGTGCCAGCAGCTTTGGGAGGGCCACAGATACGCAGTATTTT. It is translated as CASSFGRATDTQYF.

This clonotype has at least ten counts. V is TRBV29-1 and J is TRBJ1-5; no reliable D call. V shed 5 bases and J shed 4 bases, with 15 bases lying between them. The germline V gene encodes CDR1 SQVTM and CDR2 ANQGSEA. This CDR3 has 14 amino acids. The CDR3 sequence is CSVIPGSRNQPQHF. CDR3 in DNA: TGCAGCGTTATTCCCGGGTCCAGGAATCAGCCCCAGCATTTT.